This T cell receptor beta chain originates from a study of T cells expressing NK-cell markers. Study summary: Most of the eight sequenced donors were HCMV-seropositive; one was seronegative.

Note on this clonotype: Its target is unknown.

Study conclusions and caveats: In roughly 6 donors, dominant CD3+CD56+NKG2C+ clones formed roughly 1.0-7.5% of CD8+ cells. It remained uncertain whether the expanded NKG2C+ T cell clones were specific for HCMV antigens.

One entry per CDR3 protein, without DNA, is what TCRdb gives after re-calling the 5' RACE reads. This listing includes about 430,000 distinct CDR3 sequences. This CDR3 spans 14 amino acids. Germline values: CDR1 DFQATT, CDR2 SNEGSKA (reference sequence). Sequencing used blood T cells: a sorted CD56 or NKG2C T cell subset, CD4+ or CD8+ T cells, or bulk PBMC T cells (not recorded which). This sequence originates from a woman aged 45-60 years in good health. The rearrangement uses TRBV20-1 and TRBJ2-5; TCRdb's assignment of TRBD2 cannot be checked, as there is no DNA. CDR3 sequence reads: CSAEGGGLTKTQYF.